This T cell receptor beta chain was observed in a study of beta chain features in type 1 diabetes. Comment on this clone: Its antigen is not known.

Investigators reverse transcribed all isolated RNA, so they sequenced expressed TCRB transcripts. Data came from immunoSEQ multiplex PCR; TCRdb stores just in-frame clones and leaves some out. The sample contains 200,000 to 300,000 clones, roughly a tenth of which appear only once. A single heparinised draw of approximately 100 mL on average was taken per donor. Study-wide findings and caveats: For Type 1 diabetes patients, all four CD4+ subsets carried TCRB CDR3s that were moderately but significantly shorter. In the patient group, naive, central memory and Treg TCRB repertoires seemed more alike than in the healthy donor group. Cells that show high TCR expression could be over-represented by cDNA sequencing. Amplification by PCR could prefer shorter templates, with the same effect in patients and controls.

This sequence was found in a man under 40 with type 1 diabetes. Input material: naive CD4+ T cells from blood.

CDR3 amino acids: CASRSQGTYNSPLHF. The CDR3 DNA reads as TGTGCCAGCAGATCACAGGGCACCTATAATTCACCCCTCCACTTT. The chain is built from TRBV6-5 and TRBJ1-6; D may be TRBD1 (6 bases). The CDR3 length is 15 residues. The germline V and J ends were trimmed by 6 bases and 2 bases, with 11 bases remaining between them. From germline, CDR1 is MNHEY and CDR2 SVGAGI.